These 21 T cell receptor beta chains originate from one sample sequenced in a study of identical twins. TCRdb analysed the 5' RACE reads with MiXCR anew, one entry per CDR3 protein. Of about 690,000 distinct CDR3 sequences in the sample, around 20% were seen once. This sample also appeared in a second study, on T cells expressing NK-cell markers.

Sequenced: PBMCs. These receptors came from a woman aged 18-35 years in good health.

This clonotype has more than one count but fewer than ten. The V call is TRBV10-3, the J call TRBJ2-1; 9 bases are shared with TRBD1. Germline V lookup: CDR1 ENHRY, CDR2 SYGVKD. This CDR3 comprises 15 residues. Losses at the gene ends were 4 bases for V and 0 bases for J; bases not matched to a gene: 1. This CDR3 reads CAISGTGVSYNEQFF. The CDR3 DNA is TGTGCCATCAGTGGGACAGGGGTCTCCTACAATGAGCAGTTCTTC.

The chain employs TRBV5-5 and TRBJ2-2; possibly TRBD1 or TRBD2 for D (6 bases each). Germline-derived CDR1 and CDR2 are SGHKS and YYEKEE (reference sequence). V lost 4 bases and J lost 3, with 16 bases in between. This CDR3 region has 16 residues. In DNA, the CDR3 is TGTGCCAGCAGCCTCTTCGGGGGCGCCGACACCGGGGAGCTGTTTTTT. The encoded protein is CASSLFGGADTGELFF.

This clonotype was seen a handful of times. This chain joins TRBV5-6 and TRBJ1-5, with D perhaps TRBD1 (5 bases). The CDR3 consists of 16 residues. Germline CDR1 and CDR2: SGHDT and YYEEEE. V was trimmed by 3 bases and J by 6 bases, leaving 19 bases between them. The CDR3 sequence: CASSSGRKGPGQPQHF. CDR3 in DNA: TGTGCCAGCAGCTCCGGCCGGAAGGGGCCAGGTCAGCCCCAGCATTTT.

This clonotype was counted a few times. The V and J genes are TRBV9 and TRBJ2-1; 7 bases agree with TRBD2. This CDR3 is built from 15 residues. Germline trimming cut 4 bases from V and 7 bases from J; bases unmatched to any gene: 11. Germline V CDR1 and CDR2: SGDLS, YYNGEE. The CDR3, as DNA: TGTGCCAGCAGCTCCGCGGGAGCCAGCGGGAATGAGCAGTTCTTC. Its translation is CASSSAGASGNEQFF.

The CDR3 nucleotides are TGCAGCGGGGGGGTTCCTTTTAATGAGCAGTTCTTC. It is translated as CSGGVPFNEQFF. The chain carries TRBV20-1 and TRBJ2-1, with TRBD2 identical over 8 bases. CDR3 length: 12 amino acids. Germline V gene lookup returns CDR1 DFQATT and CDR2 SNEGSKA (reference sequence).

The chain combines TRBV29-1 with TRBJ2-7; perhaps TRBD1 as D (5 bases). From germline, CDR1 is SQVTM and CDR2 ANQGSEA. This CDR3 spans 13 amino acids. The ends were cut back, 3 bases at V and 1 base at J, with 10 bases in the middle. CDR3 DNA: TGCAGCGTTGACCAGGCAGGGTCCTACGAGCAGTACTTC. It codes for CSVDQAGSYEQYF.

This clonotype was recorded many times. The J gene is TRBJ2-7, the V gene TRBV4-2, with unresolved D. The CDR3 consists of 16 residues. Trimming cost V 4 bases and J 0 bases, with 16 bases left between them. Per the germline V gene, CDR1 is LGHNA and CDR2 is YNFKEQ. The CDR3 loop is CASSREGRRTSYEQYF. The CDR3 DNA sequence: TGTGCCAGCAGCCGAGAAGGCAGGCGAACCTCCTACGAGCAGTACTTC.

This clonotype has more than one count but fewer than ten. The V and J genes are TRBV5-1 and TRBJ1-1; D call uncertain. The CDR3 has 14 residues. Trimming took off 4 bases at V and 1 base at J, with 11 bases between the two ends. Germline-derived CDR1 and CDR2 are SGHRS and YFSETQ. CDR3 loop: CASSTQAPNTEAFF. The DNA of the CDR3 is TGCGCCAGCAGCACGCAGGCGCCGAACACTGAAGCTTTCTTT.

This clonotype showed up many times. V is TRBV10-1 and J is TRBJ2-1; TRBD2 aligns across 12 bases. CDR3 size: 14 residues. CDR1 and CDR2 (germline): WNHNN, SYGVQD (reference sequence). The CDR3 nucleotides are TGCGGAATACTAGCGGGAGGCCATTACAATGAGCAGTTCTTC. This sequence encodes CGILAGGHYNEQFF.

The rearrangement joins TRBV4-3 to TRBJ2-7; no clear D. Per the germline V gene, CDR1 is LGHNA and CDR2 is YSLEER. The CDR3 is 14 amino acids. V lost 2 bases and J lost 2, with 10 bases in between. The CDR3 spells CASSQWARTYEQYF. The CDR3 bases are TGCGCCAGCAGCCAATGGGCCCGAACCTACGAGCAGTACTTC.

This chain uses TRBV6-1 with TRBJ1-2, with 7 bases identical to TRBD1. Unmatched junction bases numbered 11, after V lost 6 bases and J lost 4 bases. This CDR3 has 15 residues. The germline V gene encodes CDR1 MNHNS and CDR2 SASEGT. The CDR3 here is CASSQGGAFIYGYTF. The CDR3 DNA reads TGTGCCAGCAGCCAGGGGGGGGCCTTTATCTATGGCTACACCTTC.

The gene calls are TRBV20-1 and TRBJ2-7; D may be TRBD2 (5 bases). Germline assignment: CDR1 DFQATT and CDR2 SNEGSKA (reference sequence). Trimming stripped 6 bases from V and 5 bases from J, with 20 bases between. This CDR3 is built from 14 residues. DNA for the CDR3: TGCAGTGCAGACGAAAAGGGAGCCCCAGACGAGCAGTACTTC. The encoded protein is CSADEKGAPDEQYF.

This clonotype came up a few times. The rearrangement links TRBV12-3 or TRBV12-4 to TRBJ2-3; TRBD2 aligns across 10 bases. V was clipped by 8 bases and J by 3 bases; unmatched bases: 2. The CDR3 sequence is 13 residues long. Here the CDR3 DNA reads TGTGCCAGCGGAGCGGGGGGGACAGATACGCAGTATTTT. It translates to CASGAGGTDTQYF.

The chain is built from TRBV12-3 or TRBV12-4 and TRBJ2-3; D gene uncertain. V dropped 5 bases and J dropped 6 bases, with 18 bases sitting between them. The CDR3 loop spans 15 amino acids. CDR3 sequence reads: CASSQFGTHEDTQYF. The CDR3 nucleotides are TGTGCCAGCAGTCAATTCGGAACTCATGAGGATACGCAGTATTTT.

The rearrangement uses TRBV6-5 and TRBJ2-2; 10 bases match TRBD1. The CDR3 contains 16 residues. Trimming took 7 bases from V and 2 from J; bases not matched to a gene: 7. Germline CDR1 and CDR2: MNHEY and SVGAGI. CDR3 sequence (DNA): TGTGCCAGCACCTACGACAGGGGGCATAACACCGGGGAGCTGTTTTTT. Its protein product is CASTYDRGHNTGELFF.

CDR3 in amino acids: CASSLGRQPFF. In nucleotides, the CDR3 is TGTGCCAGCAGTTTGGGCAGGCAACCTTTCTTT. The chain links TRBV12-3 or TRBV12-4 to TRBJ1-1; D unresolved. The V and J ends lost 3 bases and 12 bases respectively, with 11 bases between them. The CDR3 runs 11 residues.

This clonotype was counted between two and nine times. The rearrangement joins TRBV5-1 to TRBJ2-1; D is possibly TRBD2 (5 bases). The CDR3 is 13 amino acids. The germline gives CDR1 SGHRS, CDR2 YFSETQ. V lost 6 bases to trimming and J lost 7 bases, with 14 bases between them. Here the CDR3 DNA reads TGCGCCAGCAAGGACTCCCTTCGGAATGAGCAGTTCTTC. Its protein product is CASKDSLRNEQFF.

The sample holds one count of this clonotype. The chain carries TRBV6-5 and TRBJ2-1, with 11 bases identical to TRBD2. V lost 3 bases and J lost 6; bases outside the gene matches: 7. Germline assignment: CDR1 MNHEY and CDR2 SVGAGI. The CDR3 has 16 amino acids. CDR3 nucleotides: TGTGCCAGCAGTTATGGGACTAGCGGAAATGGCAATGAGCAGTTCTTC. Translated, it gives CASSYGTSGNGNEQFF.

The sample holds a few counts of this clonotype. The V gene is TRBV20-1, the J gene TRBJ2-3; 7 bases align to TRBD2. Germline values: CDR1 DFQATT, CDR2 SNEGSKA (reference sequence). This CDR3 is built from 19 residues. V lost 4 bases, J lost 0 bases, and 19 bases stayed unmatched. The chain's CDR3 is CSAMGVSGHMIHSTDTQYF. Written as DNA, the CDR3 is TGCAGTGCTATGGGGGTTAGCGGGCATATGATTCACAGCACAGATACGCAGTATTTT.

This clonotype showed up just a few times. The chain links TRBV7-9 to TRBJ1-1, with D possibly being TRBD1 (6 bases). The V gene lost 1 base and the J gene lost 7 bases, with 13 bases spanning the gap. This CDR3 spans 14 amino acids. Per the germline V gene, CDR1 is SEHNR and CDR2 is FQNEAQ (reference sequence). CDR3 sequence: CASSLGGDRREAFF. In DNA, the CDR3 is TGTGCCAGCAGCTTAGGTGGCGACAGGCGTGAAGCTTTCTTT.

This clonotype was picked up a small number of times. The chain couples TRBV12-3 or TRBV12-4 to TRBJ1-5, with 9 bases fitting TRBD1. The CDR3 is made up of 13 amino acids. Unmatched junction bases numbered 3, after V lost 6 bases and J lost 6 bases. DNA for the CDR3: TGTGCCAGCAGGGGGACAGGGCTTCAGCCCCAGCATTTT. It codes for CASRGTGLQPQHF.